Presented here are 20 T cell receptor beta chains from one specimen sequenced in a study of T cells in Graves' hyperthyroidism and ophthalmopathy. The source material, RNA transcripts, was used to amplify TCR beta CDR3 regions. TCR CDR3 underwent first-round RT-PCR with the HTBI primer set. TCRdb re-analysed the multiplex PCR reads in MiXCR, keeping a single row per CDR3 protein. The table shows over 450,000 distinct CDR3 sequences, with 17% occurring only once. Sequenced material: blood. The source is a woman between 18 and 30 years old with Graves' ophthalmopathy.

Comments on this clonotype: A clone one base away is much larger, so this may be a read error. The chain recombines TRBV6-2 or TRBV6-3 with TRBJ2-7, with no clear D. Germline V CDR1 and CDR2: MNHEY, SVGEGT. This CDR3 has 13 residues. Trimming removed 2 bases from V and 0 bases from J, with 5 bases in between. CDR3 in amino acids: CASSYQLSYEQYF. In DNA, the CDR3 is TGTGCCAGCAGTTACCAGCTCTCCTACGAGCAGTACTTC.

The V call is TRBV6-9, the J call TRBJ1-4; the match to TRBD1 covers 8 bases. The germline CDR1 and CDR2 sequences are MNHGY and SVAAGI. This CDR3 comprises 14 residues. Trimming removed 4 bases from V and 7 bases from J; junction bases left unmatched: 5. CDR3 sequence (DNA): TGTGCCAGCAGTTCCGCGGACAGGGCTGAAAAACTGTTTTTT. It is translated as CASSSADRAEKLFF.

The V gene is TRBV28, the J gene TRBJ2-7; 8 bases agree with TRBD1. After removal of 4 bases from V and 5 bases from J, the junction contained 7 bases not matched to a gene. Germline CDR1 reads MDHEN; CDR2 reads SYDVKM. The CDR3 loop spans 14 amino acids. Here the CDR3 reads CASSSRTGKNEQYF. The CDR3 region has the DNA TGTGCCAGCAGTTCCCGGACAGGGAAAAACGAGCAGTACTTC.

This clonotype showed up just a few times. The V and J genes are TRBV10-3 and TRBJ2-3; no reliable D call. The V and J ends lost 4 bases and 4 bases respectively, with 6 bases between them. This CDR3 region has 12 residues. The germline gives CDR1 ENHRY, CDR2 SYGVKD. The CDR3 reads CAISGGSDTQYF. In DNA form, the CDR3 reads TGTGCCATCAGTGGGGGATCAGATACGCAGTATTTT.

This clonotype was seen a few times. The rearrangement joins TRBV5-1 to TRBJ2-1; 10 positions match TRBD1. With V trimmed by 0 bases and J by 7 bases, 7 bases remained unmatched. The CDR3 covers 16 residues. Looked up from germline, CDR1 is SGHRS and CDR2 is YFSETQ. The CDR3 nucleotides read TGCGCCAGCAGCTTGGGTCTGTCGGGACAGGGGAATGAGCAGTTCTTC. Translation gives CASSLGLSGQGNEQFF.

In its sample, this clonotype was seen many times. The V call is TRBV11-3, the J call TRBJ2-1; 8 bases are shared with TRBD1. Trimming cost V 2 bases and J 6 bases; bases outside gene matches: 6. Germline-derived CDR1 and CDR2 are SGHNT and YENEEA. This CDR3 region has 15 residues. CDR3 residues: CASSLRTGTSNEQFF. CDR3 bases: TGTGCCAGCAGCTTACGGACAGGGACGTCCAATGAGCAGTTCTTC.

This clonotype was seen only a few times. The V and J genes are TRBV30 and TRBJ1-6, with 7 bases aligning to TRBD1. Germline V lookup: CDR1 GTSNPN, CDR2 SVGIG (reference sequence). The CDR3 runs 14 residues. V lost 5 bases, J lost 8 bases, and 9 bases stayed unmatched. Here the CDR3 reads CAWDGGTEDSPLHF. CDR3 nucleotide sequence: TGTGCCTGGGACGGGGGGACAGAGGATTCACCCCTCCACTTT.

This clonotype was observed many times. The CDR3 here is CASSEGRYGLYEQYF. The CDR3 DNA reads TGTGCCAGCAGTGAGGGGAGGTATGGCCTCTACGAGCAGTACTTC. The chain joins TRBV6-1 to TRBJ2-7; tentatively, D is TRBD2 (6 bases). The CDR3 extends over 15 amino acids. Trimming pared 3 bases from V and 3 bases from J, leaving 15 bases between. The germline V gene has CDR1 MNHNS and CDR2 SASEGT.

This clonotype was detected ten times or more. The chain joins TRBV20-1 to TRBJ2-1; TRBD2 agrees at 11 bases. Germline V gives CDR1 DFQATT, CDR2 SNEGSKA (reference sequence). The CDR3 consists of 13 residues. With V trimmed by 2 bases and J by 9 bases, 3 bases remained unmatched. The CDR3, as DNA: TGCAGTGCTAGAAAACTAGCGGGAGTTGAGCAGTTCTTC. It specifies CSARKLAGVEQFF.

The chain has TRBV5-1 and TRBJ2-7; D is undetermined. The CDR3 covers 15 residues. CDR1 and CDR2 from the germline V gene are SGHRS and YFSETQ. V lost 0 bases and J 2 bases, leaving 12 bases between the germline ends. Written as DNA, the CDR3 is TGCGCCAGCAGCTTGGGCTGGGTTTGGACCTACGAGCAGTACTTC. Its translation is CASSLGWVWTYEQYF.

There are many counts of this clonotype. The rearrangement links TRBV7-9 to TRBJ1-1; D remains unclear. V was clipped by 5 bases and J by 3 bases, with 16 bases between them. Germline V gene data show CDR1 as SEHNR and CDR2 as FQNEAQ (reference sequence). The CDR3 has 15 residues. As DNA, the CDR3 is TGTGCCAGCAGCCCCGTTGAGGTGGGGTACACTGAAGCTTTCTTT. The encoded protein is CASSPVEVGYTEAFF.

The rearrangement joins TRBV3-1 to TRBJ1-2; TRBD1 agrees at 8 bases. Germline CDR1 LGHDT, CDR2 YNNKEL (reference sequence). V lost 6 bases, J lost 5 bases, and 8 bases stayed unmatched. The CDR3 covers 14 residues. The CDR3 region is CASSPGTGEYGYTF. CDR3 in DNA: TGTGCCAGCAGTCCAGGGACAGGTGAATATGGCTACACCTTC. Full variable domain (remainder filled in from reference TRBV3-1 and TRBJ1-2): DTAVSQTPKYLVTQMGNDKSIKCEQNLGHDTMYWYKQDSKKFLKIMFSYNNKELIINETVPNRFSPKSPDKAHLNLHINSLELGDSAVYFCASSPGTGEYGYTFGSGTRLTVV.

The CDR3 sequence: CASSQDGGRGVSPLHF. The DNA for the CDR3 is TGCGCCAGCAGCCAAGATGGAGGCAGGGGCGTCTCACCCCTCCACTTT. This rearrangement joins TRBV4-3 to TRBJ1-6; D is possibly TRBD1 (6 bases). Trimming took off 0 bases at V and 10 bases at J, with 16 bases between the two ends. This CDR3 is 16 amino acids long. Germline V gene data show CDR1 as LGHNA and CDR2 as YSLEER.

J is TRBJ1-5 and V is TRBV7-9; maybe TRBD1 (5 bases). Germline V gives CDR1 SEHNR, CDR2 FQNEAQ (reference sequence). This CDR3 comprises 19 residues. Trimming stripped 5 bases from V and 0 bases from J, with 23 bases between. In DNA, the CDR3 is TGTGCCAGCAGCCTCGGATCGGGCTGGGGGGATGATAGCAATCAGCCCCAGCATTTT. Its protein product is CASSLGSGWGDDSNQPQHF.

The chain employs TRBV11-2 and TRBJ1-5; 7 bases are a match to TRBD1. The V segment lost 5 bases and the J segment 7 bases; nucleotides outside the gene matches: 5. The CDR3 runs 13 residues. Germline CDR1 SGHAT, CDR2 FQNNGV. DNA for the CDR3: TGTGCCAGCAGCGTGACAGGGAAACAGCCCCAGCATTTT. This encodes CASSVTGKQPQHF.

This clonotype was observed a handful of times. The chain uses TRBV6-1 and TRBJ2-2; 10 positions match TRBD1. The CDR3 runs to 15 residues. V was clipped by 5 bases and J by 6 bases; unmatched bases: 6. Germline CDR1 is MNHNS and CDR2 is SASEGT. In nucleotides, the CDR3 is TGTGCCAGCAGTTCCGACAGGGGGCAGGCCGGGGAGCTGTTTTTT. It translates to CASSSDRGQAGELFF.

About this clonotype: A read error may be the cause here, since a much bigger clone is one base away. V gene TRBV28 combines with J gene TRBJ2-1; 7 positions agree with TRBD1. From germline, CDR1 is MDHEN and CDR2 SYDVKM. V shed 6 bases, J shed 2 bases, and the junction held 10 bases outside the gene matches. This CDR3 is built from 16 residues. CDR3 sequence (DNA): TGTGCCAGCAGCGCCAGGGGGATCACACCCTACAATGAGCAGTTCTTC. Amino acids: CASSARGITPYNEQFF. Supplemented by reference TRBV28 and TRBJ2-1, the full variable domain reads DVKVTQSSRYLVKRTGEKVFLECVQDMDHENMFWYRQDPGLGLRLIYFSYDVKMKEKGDIPEGYSVSREKKERFSLILESASTNQTSMYLCASSARGITPYNEQFFGPGTRLTVL.

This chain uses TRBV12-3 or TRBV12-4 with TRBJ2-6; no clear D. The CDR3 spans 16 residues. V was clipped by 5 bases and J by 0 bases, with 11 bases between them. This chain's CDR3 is CASSTSRASGANVLTF. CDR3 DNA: TGTGCCAGCAGTACGTCTCGTGCCTCTGGGGCCAACGTCCTGACTTTC.

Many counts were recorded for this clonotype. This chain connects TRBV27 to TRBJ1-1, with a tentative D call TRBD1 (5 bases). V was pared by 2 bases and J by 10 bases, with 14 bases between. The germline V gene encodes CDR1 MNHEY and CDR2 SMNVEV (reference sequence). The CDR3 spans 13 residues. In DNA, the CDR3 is TGTGCCAGCAGTTTACAGGGAGACGTCGGAGCTTTCTTT. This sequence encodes CASSLQGDVGAFF.

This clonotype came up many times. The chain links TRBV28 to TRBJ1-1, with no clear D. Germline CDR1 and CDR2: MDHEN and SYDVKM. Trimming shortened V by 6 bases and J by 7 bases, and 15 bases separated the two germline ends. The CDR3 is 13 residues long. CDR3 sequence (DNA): TGTGCCAGCAGGCCTATCTTGCTGGGTGAAGCTTTCTTT. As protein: CASRPILLGEAFF.